These 24 T cell receptor beta chains were all obtained from the same sample, sequenced in a study of cytomegalovirus exposure and HLA in healthy donors. The PCR employed 60 Vbeta primers together with 13 Jbeta primers. Only in-frame clones appear in the TCRdb table, and some are missing; sequencing was by immunoSEQ multiplex PCR. The table lists roughly 120,000 clones, 70% to 85% of them singletons. Sequencing input: PBMCs. These receptors were taken from a man under 40 in good health and CMV-seropositive.

This chain uses TRBV18 with TRBJ2-4; 7 positions match TRBD2. Unmatched junction bases numbered 4, after V lost 2 bases and J lost 0 bases. CDR3 length equals 16 residues. From germline, CDR1 is KGHSH and CDR2 LQKENI. CDR3 protein: CASSPERGVAKNIQYF. In DNA form, the CDR3 reads TGTGCCAGCTCACCAGAGCGGGGAGTAGCCAAAAACATTCAGTACTTC. The full variable domain, rest sourced from reference TRBV18 and TRBJ2-4, is NAGVMQNPRHLVRRRGQEARLRCSPMKGHSHVYWYRQLPEEGLKFMVYLQKENIIDESGMPKERFSAEFPKEGPSILRIQQVVRGDSAAYFCASSPERGVAKNIQYFGAGTRLSVL.

There are a few counts of this clone. The DNA for the CDR3 is TGTGCCAGCAGCCCCCCAAATGTGACAGCAACCTACGAGCAGTACTTC. As protein: CASSPPNVTATYEQYF. The chain couples TRBV5-8 to TRBJ2-7, with D tentatively TRBD1 (5 bases). Between the trimmed V and J ends, which lost 4 bases and 2 bases, there was a span of 19 bases. The CDR3 has 16 residues. Germline V gives CDR1 SGHTS, CDR2 YDEGEE. The variable domain in full, with the rest retrieved from reference TRBV5-8 and TRBJ2-7, is EAGVTQSPTHLIKTRGQQATLRCSPISGHTSVYWYQQALGLGLQFLLWYDEGEERNRGNFPPRFSGRQFPNYSSELNVNALELEDSALYLCASSPPNVTATYEQYFGPGTRLTVT.

This clone was seen a few times. This chain connects TRBV6-1 to TRBJ1-4, with 9 bases aligning to TRBD1. The germline CDR1 and CDR2 sequences are MNHNS and SASEGT. Trimming removed 7 bases from V and 8 bases from J; junction bases left unmatched: 8. The CDR3 is 14 residues long. As DNA, the CDR3 is TGTGCCAGCAACACAGGGGGCGCCGGGGAAAAACTGTTTTTT. It specifies CASNTGGAGEKLFF.

V and J are TRBV29-1 and TRBJ2-7; 7 bases agree with TRBD1. V lost 4 bases, J lost 2 bases, and 8 bases stayed unmatched. The CDR3 covers 14 residues. Germline CDR1 is SQVTM and CDR2 is ANQGSEA. The CDR3 here is CSVAQGKGAYEQYF. The CDR3 DNA follows: TGCAGCGTTGCACAGGGGAAGGGGGCCTACGAGCAGTACTTC.

This clone was counted once. The CDR3 nucleotides read TGTGCCAGTAGTATGGAGGGGCTAGCGGGGGGTTCCACAGATACGCAGTATTTT. It yields the protein CASSMEGLAGGSTDTQYF. The V call is TRBV19, the J call TRBJ2-3; 11 nucleotides line up with TRBD2. CDR3 size: 18 residues. V lost 3 bases and J lost 2; bases outside the gene matches: 10. From germline, CDR1 is LNHDA and CDR2 SQIVND (reference sequence).

The V gene is TRBV5-1, the J gene TRBJ2-1; 11 positions match TRBD2. The length of the CDR3 is 16 residues. Germline CDR1 and CDR2: SGHRS and YFSETQ. The V gene end was trimmed by 4 bases and the J gene end by 7 bases; junction bases not matched to a gene: 10. Written as DNA, the CDR3 is TGCGCCAGCAGCCTTAGCGGGGGGGATCATAGGAATGAGCAGTTCTTC. It translates to CASSLSGGDHRNEQFF.

The V gene is TRBV25-1, the J gene TRBJ1-1, with 9 bases that match TRBD1. V gave up 5 bases and J gave up 5 bases; unmatched junction bases: 15. There are 17 residues in the CDR3. The V gene's germline CDR1 is MGHDK and CDR2 SYGVNS. The CDR3 reads CASSTVFPGQGKTEAFF. CDR3 in DNA: TGTGCCAGCAGTACCGTCTTCCCGGGACAGGGAAAGACTGAAGCTTTCTTT.

The chain joins TRBV7-2 to TRBJ2-3, with TRBD2 matching 7 bases. The CDR3 length is 12 residues. CDR1 is SGHTA, CDR2 FQGNSA, per germline. J was trimmed by 11 bases and V by 3 bases; bases with no gene match: 5. In nucleotides, the CDR3 is TGTGCCAGCAGCTTCCAGCGGGGAAGGCAGTATTTT. Protein product: CASSFQRGRQYF.

J is TRBJ1-3 and V is TRBV5-6, with no clear D. The germline gives CDR1 SGHDT, CDR2 YYEEEE. Deletions cut 4 bases from V and 0 bases from J, with 11 bases between. The CDR3 has 15 residues. CDR3 protein: CASSLGIVSGNTIYF. The DNA of the CDR3 is TGTGCCAGCAGCCTCGGGATTGTCTCTGGAAACACCATATATTTT.

CDR3 amino acids: CASSLTSIAGGTYEQYF. CDR3 sequence (DNA): TGTGCCAGCAGCTTAACGTCGATCGCGGGGGGGACCTACGAGCAGTACTTC. This chain uses TRBV7-3 with TRBJ2-7; 9 bases are a match to TRBD2. The CDR3 has 17 residues. Per the germline V gene, CDR1 is SGHTA and CDR2 is FQGTGA. V shed 0 bases and J 2 bases; nucleotides not matched to a gene: 8.

The J gene is TRBJ2-3, the V gene TRBV14, with 9 bases matching TRBD2. The V segment lost 8 bases and the J segment 5 bases; nucleotides outside the gene matches: 8. From germline, CDR1 is SGHDN and CDR2 FVKESK. The CDR3 contains 14 residues. CDR3 DNA: TGTGCCAGCGGTATCGCGGGGGGGGGAGATACGCAGTATTTT. Protein product: CASGIAGGGDTQYF.

This chain uses TRBV27 with TRBJ2-2; weak D call: TRBD1 (7 bases). Germline assignment: CDR1 MNHEY and CDR2 SMNVEV (reference sequence). The length of the CDR3 is 17 residues. Between the trimmed V and J ends, which lost 8 bases and 4 bases, there was a span of 23 bases. The CDR3 DNA sequence: TGTGCCAGCGCTCTCTTGTGGACCCAGGGGGGCACCGGGGAGCTGTTTTTT. Encoded protein: CASALLWTQGGTGELFF.

The gene calls are TRBV7-9 and TRBJ2-2; D perhaps matches TRBD2 (7 bases). The V and J ends lost 5 bases and 6 bases respectively, with 28 bases between them. Germline assignment: CDR1 SEHNR and CDR2 FQNEAQ (reference sequence). The CDR3 consists of 19 residues. The CDR3 DNA reads TGTGCCAGCAGCCCTCGACTAGCAGGGGATTCGGCTTTGGCCGGGGAGCTGTTTTTT. It specifies CASSPRLAGDSALAGELFF.

The chain has TRBV19 and TRBJ2-7, with TRBD2 matching 10 bases. The germline V gene encodes CDR1 LNHDA and CDR2 SQIVND (reference sequence). The CDR3 has 15 residues. The trim removed 1 base at V and 3 bases at J, leaving 3 bases unmatched. The CDR3 DNA sequence: TGTGCCAGTAGTATAGGAACTAGCGGGGTCTACGAGCAGTACTTC. It translates to CASSIGTSGVYEQYF.

A remark on this clone: An end of the junction does not agree with germline; a read error may underlie this. The chain combines TRBV7-9 with TRBJ2-3, with 12 bases identical to TRBD2. CDR3 length: 17 residues. Germline CDR1 reads SEHNR; CDR2 reads FQNEAQ (reference sequence). The CDR3 DNA sequence: TGTTCCAGCAGCTTACCTAGACTAGCGGGGGACACAGATACGCAGTATTTT. Residues: CSSSLPRLAGDTDTQYF.

V and J are TRBV10-2 and TRBJ1-5, with a weak D call TRBD1 (5 bases). Trimming took off 7 bases at V and 1 base at J, with 14 bases between the two ends. In germline, CDR1 is WSHSY, CDR2 SAAADI. This CDR3 is built from 15 residues. CDR3 amino acids: CASMKDMASNQPQHF. In DNA, the CDR3 is TGCGCCAGCATGAAGGACATGGCGAGCAATCAGCCCCAGCATTTT.

The chain uses TRBV14 and TRBJ2-5; 9 bases agree with TRBD2. Germline values: CDR1 SGHDN, CDR2 FVKESK. The CDR3 extends over 15 amino acids. After removal of 2 bases from V and 4 bases from J, the junction contained 5 bases not matched to a gene. CDR3 DNA: TGTGCCAGCAGCCAATCGCGACTAGCGGTAGAGACCCAGTACTTC. Protein: CASSQSRLAVETQYF. The whole variable domain, remainder taken from reference TRBV14 and TRBJ2-5, is EAGVTQFPSHSVIEKGQTVTLRCDPISGHDNLYWYRRVMGKEIKFLLHFVKESKQDESGMPNNRFLAERTGGTYSTLKVQPAELEDSGVYFCASSQSRLAVETQYFGPGTRLLVL.

The chain recombines TRBV6-1 with TRBJ1-2; 9 positions agree with TRBD1. Germline V gives CDR1 MNHNS, CDR2 SASEGT. The CDR3 runs to 13 residues. Germline trimming cut 4 bases from V and 8 bases from J; bases unmatched to any gene: 5. CDR3 protein: CASSVGTGYGYTF. CDR3 nucleotides: TGTGCCAGCAGTGTAGGGACAGGGTACGGCTACACCTTC.

J is TRBJ2-5 and V is TRBV2; 12 bases are shared with TRBD2. Trimming cost V 4 bases and J 4 bases; bases outside gene matches: 4. In germline, CDR1 is SNHLY, CDR2 FYNNEI. CDR3 length: 15 amino acids. The CDR3, as DNA: TGTGCCAGCAGTGGGACTAGCGGGAATAGAGAGACCCAGTACTTC. Translation gives CASSGTSGNRETQYF.

Remarks on this clone: The junction departs from germline at one end; a sequencing error may be responsible. V is TRBV7-7 and J is TRBJ2-5, with D tentatively TRBD1 (5 bases). The CDR3 covers 13 residues. Germline V gene lookup returns CDR1 SSHAT and CDR2 FNYEAQ (reference sequence). This CDR3 reads CASSLGLEETQYF. In nucleotides, the CDR3 is TGTGCTAGCAGCTTGGGGCTGGAAGAGACCCAGTACTTC.

The count of this clone is one. The chain carries TRBV7-2 and TRBJ2-5; TRBD1 aligns across 9 bases. The CDR3 runs to 15 residues. J was trimmed by 4 bases and V by 5 bases; bases with no gene match: 8. Looked up from germline, CDR1 is SGHTA and CDR2 is FQGNSA. The CDR3 here is CASSLLGDRVETQYF. The CDR3 DNA reads as TGTGCCAGCAGCCTCCTCGGGGACAGGGTAGAGACCCAGTACTTC.

The V and J genes are TRBV6-1 and TRBJ1-3, with 10 bases fitting TRBD1. The J segment lost 4 bases and the V segment lost 6 bases, leaving 6 bases of the junction unmatched. The CDR3 length is 15 residues. Germline V lookup: CDR1 MNHNS, CDR2 SASEGT. For the CDR3, the DNA is TGTGCCAGCAGAAAGACAGGGGGCGCCGGAAACACCATATATTTT. Protein product: CASRKTGGAGNTIYF.

The chain couples TRBV27 to TRBJ1-2; TRBD1 agrees at 7 bases. Germline V CDR1 and CDR2: MNHEY, SMNVEV (reference sequence). The CDR3 sequence is 14 residues long. The junction had 3 bases not matched to a gene; V was cut back by 5 bases and J by 0 bases. CDR3 sequence (DNA): TGTGCCAGCAGTCAGACAGGGTCTAACTATGGCTACACCTTC. Protein product: CASSQTGSNYGYTF.

J is TRBJ2-7 and V is TRBV7-2; 8 bases align to TRBD1. The CDR3 has 15 residues. Looked up from germline, CDR1 is SGHTA and CDR2 is FQGNSA. The trim removed 2 bases at V and 7 bases at J, leaving 10 bases unmatched. CDR3 amino acids: CASSLYSQGAEEQYF. The CDR3 coding sequence is TGTGCCAGCAGCTTATACTCCCAGGGGGCTGAAGAGCAGTACTTC.